This entry is about one T cell receptor beta chain. Its antigen remains unidentified. No qualities accompany the bases; no much larger clone lies one base away. Using the deep immunoSEQ assay, TCR CDR3 regions were amplified from genomic DNA by multiplex PCR. Genomic DNA extracted from each cell subset was distributed evenly over all wells of several immunoSEQ 96-well plates, and each plate served as one replicate. Each replicate PCR for sorted subsets received 200 ng genomic DNA, equal to about 30,000 T cell genomes. Purified libraries were quantified with a Qubit 3.0 fluorometer, sized on a Bioanalyzer 2100, and re-quantified with the KAPA Library Quantification kit. Every immunoSEQ 96-well plate was sequenced on a dedicated single-read 150-cycle Illumina NextSeq 550 flow cell. Regarding the original processing steps: Because the immunoSEQ output held only junctional sequences and lacked quality scores, the filtering could not match the filtering applied to full-length reads. To assign V/J genes and CDR3, sequences were annotated using PyIR, a Python wrapper for IgBLAST v1.9, with IMGT germline references. Any read was removed if the V/J assignment was weak (E-value above 1e-6), the CDR3 was missing, or the read contained stop codons, out-of-frame junctions, or ambiguous translated residues. A V3J clonotype was defined by an identical inferred V gene, J gene, and CDR3 amino acid sequence. To compute the percentage overlap between repertoires, the number of shared unique clonotypes was divided by the size of the smaller repertoire. RTK rarefaction, the Chao1 estimator, and Recon v2.1 estimates of unobserved clonotypes were used to assess repertoire richness. For all TCRbeta clonotypes obtained by the gDNA method from a few donors, generation probabilities were computed with OLGA. Sourced from immuneACCESS, this table was stored by TCRdb with only in-frame sequences that have V and J called. A share of the clones is absent; for the studies checked, an unresolved V gene accounts for under half, and the remainder has no known explanation. Clonal size and the V and J genes are those of that table, whereas D and trimming came from the DNA. Recorded for this sample are approximately 2.4 million clones; more than 90% of them occurred a single time. Of the sample, roughly 0.13% is held by the ten largest clones.

Counted from cysteine to phenylalanine, this CDR3 has 18 amino acids. Of all the DNA, just the CDR3 is kept, 54 bases in frame from base 1. For this chain, trimming is 2 bases at the V end and 6 bases at the J end, and the number of junction bases without a gene match is 9. Based on the germline V gene, the CDR1 and CDR2 sequences are MNHNS and SASEGT. The donors were healthy, HIV-negative adults with no recently reported acute infections or vaccinations. Every donor was a Caucasian adult residing in Nashville, Tennessee, USA. CD4+ T cells were enriched through magnetic negative selection, after which naive cells were positively selected on CD45RA and the remaining negative fraction served as the memory subset. Blood was collected by leukapheresis, and PBMCs were isolated by Ficoll-Histopaque density gradient centrifugation and then cryopreserved in liquid nitrogen vapor phase. Analytical flow cytometry was used to check the purity and quantity of every magnetically sorted T cell population. Each sorted fraction had its genomic DNA isolated and then quantified by UV absorbance on a Nanodrop 2000c.

The sample is drawn from a study of shared clonotypes between healthy human individuals (dated by TCRdb to the early 2020s). Context from the whole study: The cohort comprised two women and a few men aged 18 to 49 years. Different laboratories and diverse techniques were used to prepare libraries and sequence TCR repertoires, to increase sequencing depth and limit assay-specific biases. To estimate repertoire size and how much clonotypes are shared between individuals, the study performed deep sequencing of blood TCR repertoires from a handful of healthy adults. Per donor, leukapheresis produced somewhere between about 0.94 and 9 billion PBMCs. For each donor, three plates each were used for CD4 naive and CD4 memory, two plates were used for CD8 naive, and one plate was used for CD8 memory. What the work shows at the level of the full study, not this receptor alone: Even with the large sequencing depth, rarefaction of the sorted-subset datasets indicated that sequencing was incomplete. Larger estimated clonotype richness was generally found for naive subsets than for memory subsets. When a few donors were compared, the shared fraction of clonotypes was about 5.2% for naive CD4, 3.5% for naive CD8, 2% to 2.5% for memory CD4, and 0.4% for memory CD8. Sampling was limited to blood, and TCR repertoires in tissue likely differ from TCR repertoires in blood. Because the study included a small number of donors, the genetic and exposure-history diversity represented was limited. Compared with non-shared clonotypes, clonotypes shared by all four sorted-subset donors had higher generation probabilities. Pairwise subsampling led to the expectation that sequencing depth would affect the degree of clonotype sharing among donors.

The clonotype comes from a young man in good health. The chain uses TRBV6-1 and TRBJ2-1, and 14 junction bases match TRBD2. The specimen sequenced was naive CD4+ T cells sorted from blood. Reading the label with the study, this specimen's cell subset or site is: CD45RA+ positively selected. The DNA reads TGTGCCAGCAGTGAATTATCGAGGACTAGCGGGAGGCGCAATGAGCAGTTCTTC. It translates to CASSELSRTSGRRNEQFF.